The present T cell receptor beta chain was sequenced within a study of cytomegalovirus exposure and HLA in healthy donors. Trimming cost V 8 bases and J 4 bases, with 12 bases left between them. In germline, CDR1 is MNHNS, CDR2 SASEGT. The CDR3 covers 12 residues. About this clone: The antigen remains undetermined.

The study's findings and limits: It was shown in a later analysis that HLA-associated TCR beta chains were more clonally expanded than other, equally common chains. In vitro testing confirmed a few CMV-associated chains as specific for CMV antigens. Associated with HLA alleles at 0.05 false discovery rate in a later analysis were approximately 17,000 TCR beta sequences.

The PCR was carried out with 60 Vbeta primers and 13 Jbeta primers. The protocol was immunoSEQ multiplex PCR, while the TCRdb copy is restricted to in-frame clones and leaves out a portion. The data show 150,000 to 200,000 clones, 70% to 90% seen once. Sequencing was done on a sample of PBMCs. This sequence was found in a woman between 18 and 30 years old in good health and CMV-seronegative. The chain joins TRBV6-1 to TRBJ2-7; TRBD1 might be the D (6 bases). The CDR3 DNA reads as TGTGCCAGCTCGGACAGCGAATACGAGCAGTACTTC. It is translated as CASSDSEYEQYF.